Shown below are 13 T cell receptor beta chains from a single sample sequenced in a study of human T cells and chemical hapten exposure. TCRdb re-called the RACE reads with MiXCR, one entry per CDR3 protein. This table holds 140,000 or so distinct CDR3 sequences, approximately 12% found once. As to time point: patch test 2, 6 weeks after DPC sensitization. Treatment given: therapeutic diphenylcyclopropenone sensitization with weekly scalp DPC. The input for sequencing was whole blood, taken in connection with sensitization to the hapten diphenylcyclopropenone (DPC). These receptor sequences come from a woman in her 50s with alopecia areata. Some clones in this sample may be carry-over from other donors' samples.

A few counts support this clonotype. This chain uses TRBV2 with TRBJ2-2; 14 bases line up with TRBD2. Per germline, CDR1 SNHLY and CDR2 FYNNEI. This CDR3 comprises 13 residues. The CDR3 nucleotides are TGTGCGGGACTAGCGGGAGCGAACGGGGAGCTGTTTTTT. Translation: CAGLAGANGELFF.

This chain joins TRBV6-5 and TRBJ2-2; TRBD1 is a possible D gene (5 bases). CDR1 and CDR2 (germline): MNHEY, SVGAGI. CDR3 length equals 14 residues. V was shortened by 8 bases and J by 1 base, with 11 bases between the two germline ends. The CDR3 sequence: CASRRGKNTGELFF. The CDR3 DNA reads TGTGCCAGCCGAAGGGGAAAGAACACCGGGGAGCTGTTTTTT.

The V and J genes are TRBV20-1 and TRBJ1-5; possible D gene TRBD1, 5 bases. Per the germline V gene, CDR1 is DFQATT and CDR2 is SNEGSKA (reference sequence). V shed 3 bases and J shed 3 bases, with 12 bases lying between them. The CDR3 sequence is 14 residues long. The CDR3 DNA is TGCAGTGCTAGGCTGGGGGGTTTCAATCAGCCCCAGCATTTT. Translated, it gives CSARLGGFNQPQHF.

This clonotype showed up many times. This chain uses TRBV15 with TRBJ1-3; a possible D gene is TRBD1 (6 bases). V was shortened by 1 base and J by 4 bases, with 14 bases between the two germline ends. Germline CDR1 is LNHNV and CDR2 is YYDKDF (reference sequence). This CDR3 is built from 16 residues. CDR3 loop: CATSRGSGAWGNTIYF. CDR3 in DNA: TGTGCCACCAGCAGAGGTTCAGGGGCGTGGGGAAACACCATATATTTT.

This clonotype was recorded a few times. The chain links TRBV7-2 to TRBJ2-1; TRBD2 aligns across 7 bases. The CDR3 is 15 amino acids. V was pared by 5 bases and J by 6 bases, with 10 bases of the junction left unmatched. The germline gives CDR1 SGHTA, CDR2 FQGNSA. CDR3 loop: CASSGRTSRSNEQFF. The CDR3 region has the DNA TGTGCCAGCAGCGGGCGGACTAGTAGAAGCAATGAGCAGTTCTTC.

This clonotype appeared many times. The chain combines TRBV15 with TRBJ1-2; D is perhaps TRBD1 (5 bases). V lost 2 bases and J 0 bases, leaving 7 bases between the germline ends. The CDR3 runs 14 residues. Germline V gene data show CDR1 as LNHNV and CDR2 as YYDKDF (reference sequence). The CDR3 region has the DNA TGTGCCACCAGCAGACAGGGTGCTAACTATGGCTACACCTTC. Protein: CATSRQGANYGYTF.

This chain uses TRBV5-6 with TRBJ2-1; 7 bases fit TRBD2. The V gene's germline CDR1 is SGHDT and CDR2 YYEEEE. The CDR3 spans 16 residues. The J segment lost 0 bases and the V segment lost 0 bases, leaving 3 bases of the junction unmatched. CDR3 protein: CASSLGAGSSYNEQFF. In DNA form, the CDR3 reads TGTGCCAGCAGCTTGGGAGCGGGGAGCTCCTACAATGAGCAGTTCTTC.

This clonotype was recorded at least ten times. J is TRBJ2-7 and V is TRBV30; perhaps TRBD1 as D (5 bases). Deletions cut 5 bases from V and 3 bases from J, with 14 bases between. The CDR3 totals 13 residues. In germline, CDR1 is GTSNPN, CDR2 SVGIG (reference sequence). The DNA of the CDR3 is TGTGCCTGGCAACGACAGCGTAGCTACGAGCAGTACTTC. It specifies CAWQRQRSYEQYF.

The chain combines TRBV28 with TRBJ2-5; D might be TRBD2 (5 bases). CDR3 length equals 14 residues. Germline V gene sequence: CDR1 MDHEN, CDR2 SYDVKM. Trimming cost V 2 bases and J 5 bases, with 12 bases left between them. The CDR3, as DNA: TGTGCCAGCAGTTTAGACCGACGGAGGGAGACCCAGTACTTC. This encodes CASSLDRRRETQYF.

The chain links TRBV7-8 to TRBJ2-2; D gene unclear. V lost 5 bases and J lost 0, with 16 bases in between. Looked up from germline, CDR1 is SGHVS and CDR2 is FQNEAQ. CDR3 size: 17 residues. The CDR3 DNA reads TGTGCCAGCAGCCCAAATACAGTGTCGGCGAACACCGGGGAGCTGTTTTTT. This sequence encodes CASSPNTVSANTGELFF.

The V and J genes are TRBV11-2 and TRBJ1-5, with a weak D call TRBD1 (6 bases). The germline V and J ends were trimmed by 4 bases and 6 bases, with 10 bases remaining between them. The CDR3 is 13 amino acids. The germline CDR1 and CDR2 sequences are SGHAT and FQNNGV. The CDR3 coding sequence is TGTGCCAGCAGCTCCACAGGGATTCAGCCCCAGCATTTT. Translation gives CASSSTGIQPQHF.

This chain links TRBV12-3 or TRBV12-4 with TRBJ2-1; TRBD2 aligns across 10 bases. J lost 9 bases, V lost 4 bases, and 6 bases had no gene match. CDR3 size: 14 residues. The CDR3 sequence is CASSSSSGRFEQFF. Written as DNA, the CDR3 is TGTGCCAGCAGTTCATCTAGCGGGAGATTTGAGCAGTTCTTC.

This clonotype was recorded at least ten times. This sequence joins TRBV18 and TRBJ1-3; no firm D call. CDR3 length equals 13 residues. The germline CDR1 and CDR2 sequences are KGHSH and LQKENI. V shed 10 bases and J shed 0 bases, with 10 bases lying between them. CDR3 protein: CANRASSGNTIYF. In nucleotides, the CDR3 is TGTGCCAACCGTGCGAGCTCTGGAAACACCATATATTTT.